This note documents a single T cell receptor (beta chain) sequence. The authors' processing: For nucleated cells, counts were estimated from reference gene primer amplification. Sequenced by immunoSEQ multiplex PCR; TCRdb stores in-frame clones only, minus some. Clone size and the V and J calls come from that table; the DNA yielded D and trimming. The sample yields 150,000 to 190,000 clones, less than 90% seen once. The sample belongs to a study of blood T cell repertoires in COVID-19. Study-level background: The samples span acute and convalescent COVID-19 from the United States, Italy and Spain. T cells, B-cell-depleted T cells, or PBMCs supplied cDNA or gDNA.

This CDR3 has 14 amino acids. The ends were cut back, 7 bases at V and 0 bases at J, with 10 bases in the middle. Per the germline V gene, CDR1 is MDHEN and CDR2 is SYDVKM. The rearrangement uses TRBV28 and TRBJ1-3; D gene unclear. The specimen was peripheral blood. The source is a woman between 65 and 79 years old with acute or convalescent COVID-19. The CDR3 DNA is TGTGCCAGCACCGAAGCCTCCTCTGGAAACACCATATATTTT. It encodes CASTEASSGNTIYF.